Below, 14 T cell receptor beta chains from the same sample are listed, as sequenced in a study of cytomegalovirus exposure and HLA in healthy donors. The PCR employed 60 Vbeta primers together with 13 Jbeta primers. Sequencing was performed with immunoSEQ multiplex PCR; in TCRdb, only in-frame clones are kept and a portion is missing. Its clone listing holds 45,000 to 60,000 clones. Sequences were obtained from PBMCs. Receptors were obtained from a male donor in good health and CMV-seronegative.

The chain links TRBV2 to TRBJ1-6; D is perhaps TRBD1 (5 bases). The V gene lost 8 bases and the J gene lost 8 bases, with 16 bases spanning the gap. This CDR3 has 14 residues. Germline loops: CDR1 SNHLY, CDR2 FYNNEI. The CDR3 nucleotides read TGTGCCAGCCTTCGGGCAGGGTGGGATTCACCCCTCCACTTT. Translation gives CASLRAGWDSPLHF.

This rearrangement joins TRBV9 to TRBJ1-1; 7 bases are a match to TRBD1. The trim removed 4 bases at V and 0 bases at J, leaving 6 bases unmatched. The germline V gene encodes CDR1 SGDLS and CDR2 YYNGEE. The length of the CDR3 is 15 residues. CDR3 nucleotides: TGTGCCAGCAGCACCGGGACAGTCATGAACACTGAAGCTTTCTTT. Translated: CASSTGTVMNTEAFF.

With regard to this clone: One end of the junction is discordant with germline, which a read error may explain. This chain joins TRBV5-4 and TRBJ2-7, with D possibly being TRBD1 (5 bases). This CDR3 has 15 amino acids. Germline values: CDR1 SGHNT, CDR2 YYREEE (reference sequence). The CDR3 nucleotides read TGTGCCAGCGGCTTGGGGCAGGGAAGCTCCTACGAGCAGTACTTC. Translated: CASGLGQGSSYEQYF.

The V gene is TRBV9, the J gene TRBJ2-7, with 8 bases identical to TRBD1. The germline V gene has CDR1 SGDLS and CDR2 YYNGEE. V lost 0 bases and J lost 3; bases outside the gene matches: 8. The CDR3 loop spans 16 amino acids. CDR3 bases: TGTGCCAGCAGCGTAGCCCAGGGGGCAGGGCTCTACGAGCAGTACTTC. Protein: CASSVAQGAGLYEQYF.

J is TRBJ2-1 and V is TRBV18; TRBD2 matches at 12 bases. V lost 3 bases, J lost 5 bases, and 8 bases stayed unmatched. Germline-derived CDR1 and CDR2 are KGHSH and LQKENI. The CDR3 runs 17 residues. This chain's CDR3 is CASSPPGGLAGNNEQFF. The CDR3 region has the DNA TGTGCCAGCTCACCCCCGGGGGGACTAGCGGGCAACAATGAGCAGTTCTTC.

The chain joins TRBV10-3 to TRBJ2-5; TRBD2 is a possible D gene (6 bases). This CDR3 contains 16 residues. V was clipped by 6 bases and J by 0 bases, with 17 bases between them. Germline V gene data show CDR1 as ENHRY and CDR2 as SYGVKD. CDR3 loop: CAISDGAGGDQETQYF. The CDR3 nucleotides are TGTGCCATCAGCGACGGGGCCGGCGGGGACCAAGAGACCCAGTACTTC.

The chain employs TRBV2 and TRBJ1-5, with 9 bases lining up with TRBD1. Looked up from germline, CDR1 is SNHLY and CDR2 is FYNNEI. Trimming cost V 6 bases and J 1 base; bases outside gene matches: 4. The CDR3 spans 15 residues. CDR3 region: CASRSTGGSNQPQHF. The CDR3 DNA is TGTGCCAGCAGATCGACAGGGGGGAGCAATCAGCCCCAGCATTTT.

The chain's CDR3 is CASSLHQDLETQYF. The CDR3 DNA follows: TGTGCCAGCAGCTTACACCAGGATTTGGAGACCCAGTACTTC. This rearrangement joins TRBV7-2 to TRBJ2-5; D is uncertain. The CDR3 is 14 amino acids. V was pared by 2 bases and J by 5 bases, with 12 bases between. Germline V gives CDR1 SGHTA, CDR2 FQGNSA.

The chain employs TRBV6-5 and TRBJ1-1, with TRBD1 identical over 8 bases. The V segment lost 5 bases and the J segment 0 bases; nucleotides outside the gene matches: 2. Germline V gene sequence: CDR1 MNHEY, CDR2 SVGAGI. CDR3 length equals 14 residues. CDR3 nucleotides: TGTGCCAGCAGTGAGGACAGGGTGAACACTGAAGCTTTCTTT. Amino acid sequence: CASSEDRVNTEAFF.

J is TRBJ2-3 and V is TRBV5-1; TRBD2 might be the D (5 bases). Germline V gene data show CDR1 as SGHRS and CDR2 as YFSETQ. The CDR3 contains 14 residues. The V gene lost 2 bases and the J gene lost 1 base, with 8 bases spanning the gap. CDR3: CASSFSGGTDTQYF. CDR3 nucleotides: TGCGCCAGCAGCTTCTCCGGGGGCACAGATACGCAGTATTTT. The full variable domain, with the rest looked up from reference TRBV5-1 and TRBJ2-3, is KAGVTQTPRYLIKTRGQQVTLSCSPISGHRSVSWYQQTPGQGLQFLFEYFSETQRNKGNFPGRFSGRQFSNSRSEMNVSTLELGDSALYLCASSFSGGTDTQYFGPGTRLTVL.

This chain links TRBV15 with TRBJ1-5, with 8 bases identical to TRBD1. CDR3 length: 17 amino acids. CDR1 is LNHNV, CDR2 YYDKDF, per germline (reference sequence). The V segment lost 4 bases and the J segment 0 bases; nucleotides outside the gene matches: 8. CDR3 in amino acids: CATSNGQGFYSNQPQHF. The CDR3 DNA sequence: TGTGCCACCAGCAACGGACAGGGATTCTATAGCAATCAGCCCCAGCATTTT.

V and J are TRBV9 and TRBJ2-7; D is possibly TRBD1 (6 bases). Deletions cut 0 bases from V and 4 bases from J, with 14 bases between. The CDR3 runs to 15 residues. Germline CDR1 reads SGDLS; CDR2 reads YYNGEE. The CDR3 nucleotides are TGTGCCAGCAGCGTAGCACAGGGAAGGCGGTACGAGCAGTACTTC. Translating gives CASSVAQGRRYEQYF.

V gene TRBV7-6 combines with J gene TRBJ2-7; TRBD1 matches at 8 bases. Trimming took 5 bases from V and 0 from J; bases not matched to a gene: 9. From germline, CDR1 is SGHVS and CDR2 FNYEAQ. The CDR3 contains 16 residues. CDR3 bases: TGTGCCAGCAGCCCCTTGACAGGGGAAGGCTCCTACGAGCAGTACTTC. This translates into CASSPLTGEGSYEQYF.

This chain connects TRBV5-1 to TRBJ1-3; D not resolved. Germline loops: CDR1 SGHRS, CDR2 YFSETQ. V was shortened by 4 bases and J by 0 bases, with 8 bases between the two germline ends. The CDR3 extends over 14 amino acids. CDR3 nucleotides: TGCGCCAGCAGCCCTGGAGACTCTGGAAACACCATATATTTT. Its protein is CASSPGDSGNTIYF.